This T cell receptor (beta chain) derives from a study of T cell responses to AZD1222 COVID-19 vaccine. Per germline, CDR1 MNHEY and CDR2 SMNVEV (reference sequence). Trimming removed 3 bases at V and 4 bases at J, with 7 bases between. This CDR3 has 13 amino acids. Comment on this clone: The antigen is unknown.

Assay used: immunoSEQ multiplex PCR; TCRdb lists only in-frame clones, some missing. The sample consists of approximately 130,000 clones, approximately 90% of them appearing once. Overall study results and limits: Mostly white British, mostly female donors; authors suggested clonal diversity may be underestimated.

This TCR came from an adult who received the AZD1222 COVID-19 vaccine. Sequencing used peripheral blood, obtained 28 days after the second AZD1222 dose. The V and J genes are TRBV27 and TRBJ1-5, with D hard to call. This chain's CDR3 is CASSLVGNQPQHF. The DNA of the CDR3 is TGTGCCAGCAGTTTGGTGGGTAATCAGCCCCAGCATTTT.